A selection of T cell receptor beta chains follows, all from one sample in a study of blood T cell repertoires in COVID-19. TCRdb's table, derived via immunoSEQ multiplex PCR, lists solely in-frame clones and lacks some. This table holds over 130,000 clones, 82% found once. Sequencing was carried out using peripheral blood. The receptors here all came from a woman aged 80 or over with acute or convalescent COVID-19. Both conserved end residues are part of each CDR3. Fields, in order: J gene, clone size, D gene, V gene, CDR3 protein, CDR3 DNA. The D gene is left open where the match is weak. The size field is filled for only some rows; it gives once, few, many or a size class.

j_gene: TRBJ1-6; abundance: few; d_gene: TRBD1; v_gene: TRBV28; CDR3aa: CASSRPGQAYSPLHF; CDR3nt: TGTGCCAGCAGTCGGCCGGGACAGGCCTATTCACCCCTCCACTTT
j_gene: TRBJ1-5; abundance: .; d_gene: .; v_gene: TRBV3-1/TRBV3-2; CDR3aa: CASSLSDRDNQPQHF; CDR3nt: TGTGCCAGCAGCCTCTCAGACAGAGATAATCAGCCCCAGCATTTT
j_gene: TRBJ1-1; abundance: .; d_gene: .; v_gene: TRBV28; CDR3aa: CASTISQGHTEAFF; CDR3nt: TGTGCCAGCACCATTTCACAGGGTCACACTGAAGCTTTCTTT
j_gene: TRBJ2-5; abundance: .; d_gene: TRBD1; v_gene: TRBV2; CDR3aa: CASSYQGARISETQYF; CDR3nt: TGTGCCAGCAGTTACCAGGGGGCGCGTATTTCAGAGACCCAGTACTTC
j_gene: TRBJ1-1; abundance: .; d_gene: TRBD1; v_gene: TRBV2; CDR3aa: CASSEAGQGFVSFF; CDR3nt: TGTGCCAGCAGTGAAGCGGGACAGGGATTCGTGTCTTTCTTT
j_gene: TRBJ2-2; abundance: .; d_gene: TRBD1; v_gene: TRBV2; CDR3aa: CASSPSTGGIGELFF; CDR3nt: TGTGCCAGCAGCCCCTCGACAGGGGGCATCGGGGAGCTGTTTTTT
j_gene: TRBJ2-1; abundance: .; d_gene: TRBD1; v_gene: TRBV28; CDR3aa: CANTDRVGPTFF; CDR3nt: TGTGCCAACACTGACAGGGTAGGTCCAACGTTCTTC
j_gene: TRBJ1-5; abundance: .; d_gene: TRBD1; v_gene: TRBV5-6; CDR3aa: CASSTGQGGNQPQHF; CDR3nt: TGTGCCAGCAGCACCGGACAGGGAGGCAATCAGCCCCAGCATTTT
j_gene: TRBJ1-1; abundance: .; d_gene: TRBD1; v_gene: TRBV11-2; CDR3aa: CASSPARAGTGSTYTEAFF; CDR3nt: TGTGCCAGCAGCCCCGCTAGGGCCGGGACAGGGAGTACTTACACTGAAGCTTTCTTT
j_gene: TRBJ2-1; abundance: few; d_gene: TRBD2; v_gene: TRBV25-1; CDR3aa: CASEWRASGNEQFF; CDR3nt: TGTGCCAGCGAGTGGCGGGCTAGCGGCAATGAGCAGTTCTTC
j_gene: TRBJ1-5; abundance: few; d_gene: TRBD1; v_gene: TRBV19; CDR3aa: CASSRGDSHNQPQHF; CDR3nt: TGTGCCAGTAGTAGGGGGGACAGCCACAATCAGCCCCAGCATTTT
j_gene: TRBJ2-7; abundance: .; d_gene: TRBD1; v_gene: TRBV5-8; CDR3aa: CASTIDRGGTYEQYF; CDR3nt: TGTGCCAGCACCATCGACAGGGGGGGAACCTACGAGCAGTACTTC
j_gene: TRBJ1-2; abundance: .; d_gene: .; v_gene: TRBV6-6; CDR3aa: CASRGDEYGYTF; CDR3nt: TGTGCCAGCAGGGGAGACGAATATGGCTACACCTTC
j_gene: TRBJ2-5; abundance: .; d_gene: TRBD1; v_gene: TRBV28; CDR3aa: CASSLGTGWETQYF; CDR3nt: TGTGCCAGCAGTTTAGGGACAGGGTGGGAGACCCAGTACTTC
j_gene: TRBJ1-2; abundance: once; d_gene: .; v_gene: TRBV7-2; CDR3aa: CASSSDSHLNYGYTF; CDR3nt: TGTGCCAGCAGTAGTGACAGCCACCTTAACTATGGCTACACCTTC
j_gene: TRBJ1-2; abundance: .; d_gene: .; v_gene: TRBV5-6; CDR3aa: CASSLGSVNYGYTF; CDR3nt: TGTGCCAGCAGCTTGGGTTCGGTTAACTATGGCTACACCTTC
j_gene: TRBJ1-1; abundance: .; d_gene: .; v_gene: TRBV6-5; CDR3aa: CASSYGGGLWAEAFF; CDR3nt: TGTGCCAGCAGTTACGGGGGGGGATTATGGGCTGAAGCTTTCTTT
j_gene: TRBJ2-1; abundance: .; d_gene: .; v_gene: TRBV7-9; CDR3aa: CASSSGLFIDNEQFF; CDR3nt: TGTGCCAGCAGCTCCGGACTGTTTATCGACAATGAGCAGTTCTTC
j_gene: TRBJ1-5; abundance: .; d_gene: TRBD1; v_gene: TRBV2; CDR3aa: CASRAQGDQPQHF; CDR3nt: TGTGCCAGCAGGGCACAGGGGGATCAGCCCCAGCATTTT
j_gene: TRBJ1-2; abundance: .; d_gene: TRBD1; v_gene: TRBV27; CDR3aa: CASSSQGGGNYGYTF; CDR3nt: TGTGCCAGCAGTTCACAAGGGGGCGGGAACTATGGCTACACCTTC
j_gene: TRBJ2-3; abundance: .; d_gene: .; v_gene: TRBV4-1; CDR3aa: CASSQVPLLDTQYF; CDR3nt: TGCGCCAGCAGCCAAGTCCCTCTTCTGGATACGCAGTATTTT
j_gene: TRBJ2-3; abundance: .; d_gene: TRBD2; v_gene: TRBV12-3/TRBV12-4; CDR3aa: CALAGVGENTQYF; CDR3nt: TGTGCCCTAGCGGGAGTCGGGGAGAATACGCAGTATTTT
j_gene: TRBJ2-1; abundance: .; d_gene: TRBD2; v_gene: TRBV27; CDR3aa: CASPDNQSGTRSYNEQFF; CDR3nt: TGTGCCAGCCCTGACAACCAGAGCGGGACTAGGTCCTACAATGAGCAGTTCTTC
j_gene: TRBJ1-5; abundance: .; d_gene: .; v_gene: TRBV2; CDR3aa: CASSDGRDSYQPQHF; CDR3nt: TGTGCCAGCAGTGACGGCAGGGATTCCTATCAGCCCCAGCATTTT